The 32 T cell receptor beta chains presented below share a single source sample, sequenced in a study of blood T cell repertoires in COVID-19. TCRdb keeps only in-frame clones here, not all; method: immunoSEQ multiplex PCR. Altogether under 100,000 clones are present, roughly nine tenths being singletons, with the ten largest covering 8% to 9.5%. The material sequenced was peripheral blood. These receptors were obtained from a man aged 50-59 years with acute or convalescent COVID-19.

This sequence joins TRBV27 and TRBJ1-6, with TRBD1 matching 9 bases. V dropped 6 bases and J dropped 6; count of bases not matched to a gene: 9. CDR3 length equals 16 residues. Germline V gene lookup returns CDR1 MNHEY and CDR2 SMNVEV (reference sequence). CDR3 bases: TGTGCCAGCAGCCCCGCCCGGACAGGGGTTAATTCACCCCTCCACTTT. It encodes CASSPARTGVNSPLHF.

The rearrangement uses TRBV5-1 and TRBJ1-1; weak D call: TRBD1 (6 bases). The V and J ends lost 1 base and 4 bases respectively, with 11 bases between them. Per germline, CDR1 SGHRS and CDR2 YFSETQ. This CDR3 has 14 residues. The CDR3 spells CASSLKGGGTEAFF. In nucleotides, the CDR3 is TGCGCCAGCAGCTTGAAAGGGGGTGGCACTGAAGCTTTCTTT.

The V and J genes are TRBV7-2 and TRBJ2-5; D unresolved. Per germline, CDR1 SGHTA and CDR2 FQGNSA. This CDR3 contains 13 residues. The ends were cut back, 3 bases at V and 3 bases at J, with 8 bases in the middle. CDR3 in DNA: TGTGCCAGCAGCTTGGCCCAGAAAGAGACCCAGTACTTC. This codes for CASSLAQKETQYF.

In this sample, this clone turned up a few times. CDR3 region: CASSPHILSYEQYF. The DNA of the CDR3 is TGTGCCAGTAGTCCTCACATCCTCTCCTACGAGCAGTACTTC. The chain carries TRBV19 and TRBJ2-7; D not certain. With 5 bases removed from V and 0 bases from J, the gap between germline ends came to 11 bases. The germline CDR1 and CDR2 sequences are LNHDA and SQIVND (reference sequence). The CDR3 has 14 amino acids.

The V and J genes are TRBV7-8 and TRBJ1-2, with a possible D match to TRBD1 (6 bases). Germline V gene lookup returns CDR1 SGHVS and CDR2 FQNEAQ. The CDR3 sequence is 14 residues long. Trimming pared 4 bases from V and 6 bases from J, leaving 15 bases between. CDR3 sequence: CASSYTGTHNGYTF. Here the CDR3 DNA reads TGTGCCAGCAGCTACACCGGGACACATAATGGCTACACCTTC.

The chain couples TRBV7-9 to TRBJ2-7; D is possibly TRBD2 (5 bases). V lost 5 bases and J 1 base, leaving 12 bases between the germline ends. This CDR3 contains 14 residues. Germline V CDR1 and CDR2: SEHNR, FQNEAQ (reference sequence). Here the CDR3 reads CASSPPEASYEQYF. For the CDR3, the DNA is TGTGCCAGCAGCCCCCCGGAGGCGTCCTACGAGCAGTACTTC.

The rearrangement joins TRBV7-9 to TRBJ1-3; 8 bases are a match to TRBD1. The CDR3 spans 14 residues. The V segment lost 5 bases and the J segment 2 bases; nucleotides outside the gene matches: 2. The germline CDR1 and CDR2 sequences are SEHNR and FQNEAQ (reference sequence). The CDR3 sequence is CASSQGAAGNTIYF. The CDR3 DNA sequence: TGTGCCAGCAGCCAGGGGGCTGCTGGAAACACCATATATTTT.

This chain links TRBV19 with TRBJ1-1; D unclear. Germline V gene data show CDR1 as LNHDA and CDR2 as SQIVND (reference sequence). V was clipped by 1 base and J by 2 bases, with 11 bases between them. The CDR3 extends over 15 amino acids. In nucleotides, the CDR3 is TGTGCCAGTAGTATAGGCGGGTACCGAAACACTGAAGCTTTCTTT. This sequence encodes CASSIGGYRNTEAFF.

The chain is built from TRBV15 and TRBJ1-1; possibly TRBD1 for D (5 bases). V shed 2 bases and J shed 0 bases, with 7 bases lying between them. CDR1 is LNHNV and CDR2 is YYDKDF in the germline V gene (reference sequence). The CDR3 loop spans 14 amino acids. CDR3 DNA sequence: TGTGCCACCAGCAGAAGACAGTTGAACACTGAAGCTTTCTTT. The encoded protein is CATSRRQLNTEAFF.

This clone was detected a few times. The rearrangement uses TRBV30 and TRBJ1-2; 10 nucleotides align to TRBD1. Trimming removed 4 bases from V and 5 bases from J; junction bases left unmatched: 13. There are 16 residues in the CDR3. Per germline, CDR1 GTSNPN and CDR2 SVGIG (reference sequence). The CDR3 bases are TGTGCCTGGATTCAGGACAGGGGGGAATTCCGGTATGGCTACACCTTC. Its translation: CAWIQDRGEFRYGYTF.

The CDR3 bases are TGTGCCAGCACCCTAAGGACAGCCTCTGGAAACACCATATATTTT. It encodes CASTLRTASGNTIYF. This sequence joins TRBV21-1 and TRBJ1-3; TRBD1, as called in the table, went unchecked against the DNA. TRBV21-1 is shown as a pseudogene. This CDR3 spans 15 amino acids.

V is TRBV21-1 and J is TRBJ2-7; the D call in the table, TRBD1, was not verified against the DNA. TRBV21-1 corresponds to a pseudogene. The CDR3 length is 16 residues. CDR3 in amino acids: CASSKAGLTGACEQYV. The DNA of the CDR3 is TGTGCCAGCAGCAAAGCTGGGTTGACAGGGGCGTGCGAGCAGTACGTC.

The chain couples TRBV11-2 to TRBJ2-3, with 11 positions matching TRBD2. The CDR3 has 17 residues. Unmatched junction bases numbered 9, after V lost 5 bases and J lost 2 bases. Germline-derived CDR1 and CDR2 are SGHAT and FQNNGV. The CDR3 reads CASSPRLAGGPTDTQYF. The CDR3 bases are TGTGCCAGCAGCCCTCGGCTAGCGGGGGGCCCCACAGATACGCAGTATTTT.

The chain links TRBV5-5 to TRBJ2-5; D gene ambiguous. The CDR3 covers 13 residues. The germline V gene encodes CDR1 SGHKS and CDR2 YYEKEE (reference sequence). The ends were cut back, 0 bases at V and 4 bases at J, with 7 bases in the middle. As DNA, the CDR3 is TGTGCCAGCAGCTTGGGTCTCCGAGAGACCCAGTACTTC. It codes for CASSLGLRETQYF. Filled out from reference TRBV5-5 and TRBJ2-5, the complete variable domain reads DAGVTQSPTHLIKTRGQQVTLRCSPISGHKSVSWYQQVLGQGPQFIFQYYEKEERGRGNFPDRFSARQFPNYSSELNVNALLLGDSALYLCASSLGLRETQYFGPGTRLLVL.

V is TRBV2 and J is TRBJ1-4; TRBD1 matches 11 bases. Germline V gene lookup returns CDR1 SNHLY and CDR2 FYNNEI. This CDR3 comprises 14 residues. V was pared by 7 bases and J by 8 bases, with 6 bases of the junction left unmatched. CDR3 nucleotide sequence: TGTGCCAGCACCGGACAGGGGGCAGGGGAAAAACTGTTTTTT. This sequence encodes CASTGQGAGEKLFF.

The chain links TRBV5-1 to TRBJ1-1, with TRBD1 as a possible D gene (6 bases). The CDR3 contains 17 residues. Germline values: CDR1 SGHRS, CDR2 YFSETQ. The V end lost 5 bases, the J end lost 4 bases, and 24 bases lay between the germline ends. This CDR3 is CASRQSSTGTKTTEAFF. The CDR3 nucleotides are TGCGCCAGCAGACAATCATCGACAGGAACGAAAACCACTGAAGCTTTCTTT.

CDR3 loop: CASSFVQGALNTEAFF. CDR3 DNA sequence: TGTGCCAGCAGCTTCGTACAGGGGGCCCTTAACACTGAAGCTTTCTTT. This rearrangement joins TRBV5-5 to TRBJ1-1; 9 bases line up with TRBD1. J was trimmed by 2 bases and V by 2 bases; bases with no gene match: 7. The CDR3 contains 16 residues. CDR1 SGHKS and CDR2 YYEKEE come from the germline V gene (reference sequence).

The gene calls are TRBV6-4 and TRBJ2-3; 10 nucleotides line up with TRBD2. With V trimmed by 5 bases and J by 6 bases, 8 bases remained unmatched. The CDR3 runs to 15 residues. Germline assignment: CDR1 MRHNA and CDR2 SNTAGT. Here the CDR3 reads CASSNAAGGLDTQYF. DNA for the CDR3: TGTGCCAGCAGTAATGCAGCGGGGGGGCTGGATACGCAGTATTTT.

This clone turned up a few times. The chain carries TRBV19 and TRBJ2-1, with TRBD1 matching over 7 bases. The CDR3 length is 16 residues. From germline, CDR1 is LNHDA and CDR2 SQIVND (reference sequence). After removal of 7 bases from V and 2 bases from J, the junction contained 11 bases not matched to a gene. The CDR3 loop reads CASIPTGQDPYNEQFF. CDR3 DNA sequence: TGTGCCAGTATCCCCACCGGACAGGATCCCTACAATGAGCAGTTCTTC.

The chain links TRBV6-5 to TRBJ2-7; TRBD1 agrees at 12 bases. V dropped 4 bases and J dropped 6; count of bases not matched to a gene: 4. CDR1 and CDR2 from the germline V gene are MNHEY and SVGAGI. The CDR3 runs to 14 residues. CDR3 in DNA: TGTGCCAGCAGTTGGGACAGGGGGCGTCGCGAGCAGTACTTC. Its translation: CASSWDRGRREQYF.

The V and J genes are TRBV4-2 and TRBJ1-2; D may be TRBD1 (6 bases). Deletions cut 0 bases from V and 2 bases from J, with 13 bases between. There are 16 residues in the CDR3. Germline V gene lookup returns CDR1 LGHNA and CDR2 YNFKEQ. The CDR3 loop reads CASSQDTVQGNYGYTF. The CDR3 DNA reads TGTGCCAGCAGCCAAGATACAGTTCAGGGGAACTATGGCTACACCTTC.

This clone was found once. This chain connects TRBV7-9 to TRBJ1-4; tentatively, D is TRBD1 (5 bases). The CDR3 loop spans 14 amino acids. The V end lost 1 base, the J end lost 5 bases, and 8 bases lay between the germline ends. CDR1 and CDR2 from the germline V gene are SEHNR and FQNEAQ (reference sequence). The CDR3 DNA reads TGTGCCAGCAGCTTAGGACAGACAAATGAAAAACTGTTTTTT. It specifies CASSLGQTNEKLFF.

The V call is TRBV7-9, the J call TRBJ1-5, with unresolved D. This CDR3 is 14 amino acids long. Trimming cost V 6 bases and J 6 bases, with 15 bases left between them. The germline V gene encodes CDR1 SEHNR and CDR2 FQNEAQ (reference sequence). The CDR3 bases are TGTGCCAGCAGTCCCCTCGCGGTGGGTCAGCCCCAGCATTTT. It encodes CASSPLAVGQPQHF.

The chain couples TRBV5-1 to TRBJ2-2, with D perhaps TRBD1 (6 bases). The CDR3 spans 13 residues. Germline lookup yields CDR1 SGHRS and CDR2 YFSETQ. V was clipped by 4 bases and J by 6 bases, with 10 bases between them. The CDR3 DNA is TGCGCCAGCAGCGGGGGCCTGTCCGGGGAGCTGTTTTTT. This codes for CASSGGLSGELFF. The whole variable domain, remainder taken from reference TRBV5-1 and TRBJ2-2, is KAGVTQTPRYLIKTRGQQVTLSCSPISGHRSVSWYQQTPGQGLQFLFEYFSETQRNKGNFPGRFSGRQFSNSRSEMNVSTLELGDSALYLCASSGGLSGELFFGEGSRLTVL.

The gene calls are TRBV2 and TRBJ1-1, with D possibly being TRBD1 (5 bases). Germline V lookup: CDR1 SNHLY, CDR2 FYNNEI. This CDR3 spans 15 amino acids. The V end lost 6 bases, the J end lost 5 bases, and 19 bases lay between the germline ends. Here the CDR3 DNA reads TGTGCCAGCAGCGAACGGGCAGGGATGATGACTGAAGCTTTCTTT. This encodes CASSERAGMMTEAFF.

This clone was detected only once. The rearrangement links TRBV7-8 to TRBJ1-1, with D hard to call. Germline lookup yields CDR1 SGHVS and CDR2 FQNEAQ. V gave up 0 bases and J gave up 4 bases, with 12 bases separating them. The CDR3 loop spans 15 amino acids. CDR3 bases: TGTGCCAGCAGCTTAGCCCCCAGGAGGTTCACTGAAGCTTTCTTT. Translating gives CASSLAPRRFTEAFF.

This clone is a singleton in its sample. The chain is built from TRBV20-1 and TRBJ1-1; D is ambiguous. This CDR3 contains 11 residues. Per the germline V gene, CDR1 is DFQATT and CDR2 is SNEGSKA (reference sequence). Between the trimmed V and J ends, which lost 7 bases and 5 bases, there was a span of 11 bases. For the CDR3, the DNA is TGCAGTGTTTCAGGCGTGACTGAAGCTTTCTTT. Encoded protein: CSVSGVTEAFF.

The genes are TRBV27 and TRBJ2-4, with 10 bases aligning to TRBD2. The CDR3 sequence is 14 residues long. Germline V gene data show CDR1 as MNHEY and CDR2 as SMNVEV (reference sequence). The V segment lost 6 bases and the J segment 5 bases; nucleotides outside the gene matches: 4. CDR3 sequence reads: CASRLAGFENIQYF. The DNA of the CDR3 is TGTGCCAGCAGACTAGCGGGGTTTGAAAACATTCAGTACTTC.

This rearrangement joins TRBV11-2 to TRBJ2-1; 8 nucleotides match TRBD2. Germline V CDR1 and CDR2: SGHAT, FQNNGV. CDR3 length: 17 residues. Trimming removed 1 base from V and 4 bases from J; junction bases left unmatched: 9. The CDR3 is CASSLVDGGAFYNEQFF. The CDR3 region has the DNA TGTGCCAGCAGCTTAGTGGACGGGGGGGCTTTTTACAATGAGCAGTTCTTC.

The CDR3, as DNA: TGTGCCAGCAGCTTAGACATGGGTTCACCCCTCCACTTT. Its translation: CASSLDMGSPLHF. The chain combines TRBV7-3 with TRBJ1-6; D is unclear. V dropped 2 bases and J dropped 9 bases, with 8 bases sitting between them. The CDR3 covers 13 residues. Per the germline V gene, CDR1 is SGHTA and CDR2 is FQGTGA.

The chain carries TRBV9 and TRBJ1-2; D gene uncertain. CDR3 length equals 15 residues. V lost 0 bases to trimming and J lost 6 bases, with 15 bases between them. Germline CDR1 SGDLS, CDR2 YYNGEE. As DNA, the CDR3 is TGTGCCAGCAGCGTAGAGGTAGCGCTTATCCATGGCTACACCTTC. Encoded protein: CASSVEVALIHGYTF.

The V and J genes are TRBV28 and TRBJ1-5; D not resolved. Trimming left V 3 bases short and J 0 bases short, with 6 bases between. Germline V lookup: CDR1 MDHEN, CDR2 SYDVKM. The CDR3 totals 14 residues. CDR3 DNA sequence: TGTGCCAGCAGTTTTTACAGTAGCAATCAGCCCCAGCATTTT. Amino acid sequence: CASSFYSSNQPQHF.